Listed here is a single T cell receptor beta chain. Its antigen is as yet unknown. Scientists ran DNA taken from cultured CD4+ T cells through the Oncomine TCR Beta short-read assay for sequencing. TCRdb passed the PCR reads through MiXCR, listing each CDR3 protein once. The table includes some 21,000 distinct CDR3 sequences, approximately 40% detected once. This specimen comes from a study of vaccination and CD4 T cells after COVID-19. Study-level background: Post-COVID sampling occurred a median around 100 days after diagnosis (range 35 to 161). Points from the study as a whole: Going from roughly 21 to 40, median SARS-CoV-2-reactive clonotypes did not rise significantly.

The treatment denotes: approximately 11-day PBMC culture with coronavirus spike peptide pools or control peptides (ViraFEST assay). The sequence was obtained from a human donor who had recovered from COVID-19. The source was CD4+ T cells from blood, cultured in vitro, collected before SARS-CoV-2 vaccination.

The CDR3, as DNA: TGTGCCAGCAGTCGTAGGGAGAGAGCTAACTATGGCTACACCTTC. It encodes CASSRRERANYGYTF. The rearrangement links TRBV6-1 to TRBJ1-2; D gene ambiguous. Deletions cut 5 bases from V and 0 bases from J, with 13 bases between. The CDR3 contains 15 residues. Germline CDR1 and CDR2: MNHNS and SASEGT.